This entry lists 11 T cell receptor beta chains sequenced from one sample in a study of cytomegalovirus exposure and HLA in healthy donors. Produced via immunoSEQ multiplex PCR; TCRdb's table is partial and in-frame only. The sample consists of 100,000 to 150,000 clones, around 90% of them appearing once. The sample comprised PBMCs. Receptors originate from a woman in her late teens or twenties in good health and CMV-seronegative.

J is TRBJ2-3 and V is TRBV7-9; 11 bases agree with TRBD2. V shed 3 bases, J shed 9 bases, and the junction held 5 bases outside the gene matches. CDR1 and CDR2 from the germline V gene are SEHNR and FQNEAQ (reference sequence). The length of the CDR3 is 14 residues. Written as DNA, the CDR3 is TGTGCCAGCAGCTTTCTACTAGCGGGAGACACGCAGTATTTT. Protein sequence: CASSFLLAGDTQYF.

This clone has more than one count but fewer than ten. V usage is TRBV11-3 and J usage is TRBJ2-7; 12 bases fit TRBD2. Trimming took 6 bases from V and 3 from J; bases not matched to a gene: 6. This CDR3 contains 15 residues. From germline, CDR1 is SGHNT and CDR2 YENEEA. The CDR3 sequence: CASSRATSGSYEQYF. CDR3 DNA: TGTGCCAGCAGTCGGGCGACTAGCGGGAGCTACGAGCAGTACTTC.

This chain links TRBV2 with TRBJ2-7; TRBD1 agrees at 11 bases. Germline loops: CDR1 SNHLY, CDR2 FYNNEI. The CDR3 loop spans 14 amino acids. Losses at the gene ends were 8 bases for V and 0 bases for J; bases not matched to a gene: 3. The CDR3 loop reads CASGQGASSYEQYF. As DNA, the CDR3 is TGTGCCAGCGGACAGGGGGCGAGCTCCTACGAGCAGTACTTC.

This chain links TRBV7-9 with TRBJ2-2; TRBD1 agrees at 9 bases. V lost 2 bases to trimming and J lost 6 bases; unmatched junction nucleotides: 4. Per the germline V gene, CDR1 is SEHNR and CDR2 is FQNEAQ (reference sequence). The CDR3 is made up of 15 amino acids. CDR3 in amino acids: CASSLRQGEAGELFF. The CDR3 bases are TGTGCCAGCAGCTTAAGACAGGGGGAGGCCGGGGAGCTGTTTTTT.

This clone has more than one count but fewer than ten. V is TRBV2 and J is TRBJ2-7; TRBD2 might be the D (7 bases). Germline values: CDR1 SNHLY, CDR2 FYNNEI. With 5 bases removed from V and 5 bases from J, the gap between germline ends came to 10 bases. This CDR3 comprises 12 residues. The CDR3, as DNA: TGTGCCAGCAGTTCGGGGGGCCACGAGCAGTACTTC. Translating it yields CASSSGGHEQYF.

This chain connects TRBV7-9 to TRBJ2-2; TRBD2 agrees at 12 bases. CDR1 is SEHNR, CDR2 FQNEAQ, per germline (reference sequence). After removal of 2 bases from V and 3 bases from J, the junction contained 4 bases not matched to a gene. This CDR3 spans 17 amino acids. CDR3 amino acids: CASSLPSGRAYTGELFF. Here the CDR3 DNA reads TGTGCCAGCAGCTTACCTAGCGGGAGGGCATACACCGGGGAGCTGTTTTTT.

This clone has only a few counts. J is TRBJ1-1 and V is TRBV23-1; no definite D call. TRBV23-1 has ORF status, its function being uncertain. The CDR3 covers 15 residues. The V end lost 1 base, the J end lost 0 bases, and 9 bases lay between the germline ends. The DNA for the CDR3 is TGCGCCAGCAGTCAATTCGACAACTTGAACACTGAAGCTTTCTTT. It yields the protein CASSQFDNLNTEAFF.

This chain uses TRBV19 with TRBJ2-2, with 8 bases matching TRBD1. CDR1 LNHDA and CDR2 SQIVND come from the germline V gene (reference sequence). V gave up 3 bases and J gave up 7 bases; unmatched junction bases: 7. The CDR3 has 15 residues. Here the CDR3 DNA reads TGTGCCAGTAGTATGGAGCAGGGGGCTGGCGGGGAGCTGTTTTTT. Encoded protein: CASSMEQGAGGELFF.

The V and J genes are TRBV4-2 and TRBJ2-3; 14 positions agree with TRBD2. Per germline, CDR1 LGHNA and CDR2 YNFKEQ. The CDR3 totals 16 residues. V shed 5 bases and J 3 bases; nucleotides not matched to a gene: 4. The CDR3 DNA sequence: TGTGCCAGCAGCTACGGACTAGCGGGAGGAACAGATACGCAGTATTTT. Its protein product is CASSYGLAGGTDTQYF.

V and J are TRBV25-1 and TRBJ2-3; 9 nucleotides line up with TRBD2. The CDR3 has 15 residues. Germline V CDR1 and CDR2: MGHDK, SYGVNS. The ends lost 5 bases at V and 4 bases at J; junction bases unmatched: 7. CDR3 DNA sequence: TGTGCCAGCAGTCCCCTCGCGGGAGGGTCAGATACGCAGTATTTT. Residues: CASSPLAGGSDTQYF.

The V gene is TRBV5-1, the J gene TRBJ2-7; tentatively, D is TRBD2 (5 bases). The CDR3 contains 13 residues. Trimming took off 4 bases at V and 3 bases at J, with 11 bases between the two ends. Germline V gene lookup returns CDR1 SGHRS and CDR2 YFSETQ. CDR3 bases: TGCGCCAGCAGCACGCCGGGGAACTACGAGCAGTACTTC. It is translated as CASSTPGNYEQYF.